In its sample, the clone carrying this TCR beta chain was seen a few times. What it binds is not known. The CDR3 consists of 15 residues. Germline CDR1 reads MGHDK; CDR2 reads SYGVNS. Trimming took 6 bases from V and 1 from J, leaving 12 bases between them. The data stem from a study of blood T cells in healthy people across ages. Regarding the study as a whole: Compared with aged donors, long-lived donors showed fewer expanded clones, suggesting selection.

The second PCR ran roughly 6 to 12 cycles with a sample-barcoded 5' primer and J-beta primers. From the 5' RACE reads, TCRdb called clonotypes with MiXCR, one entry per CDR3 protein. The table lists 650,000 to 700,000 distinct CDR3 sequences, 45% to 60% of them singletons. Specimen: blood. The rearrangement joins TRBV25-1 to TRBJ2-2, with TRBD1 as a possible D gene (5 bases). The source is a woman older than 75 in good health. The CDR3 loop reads CASSADSLNTGELFF. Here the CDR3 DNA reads TGTGCCAGCAGCGCCGACAGCTTGAACACCGGGGAGCTGTTTTTT. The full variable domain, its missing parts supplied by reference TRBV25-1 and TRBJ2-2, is EADIYQTPRYLVIGTGKKITLECSQTMGHDKMYWYQQDPGMELHLIHYSYGVNSTEKGDLSSESTVSRIRTEHFPLTLESARPSHTSQYLCASSADSLNTGELFFGEGSRLTVL.